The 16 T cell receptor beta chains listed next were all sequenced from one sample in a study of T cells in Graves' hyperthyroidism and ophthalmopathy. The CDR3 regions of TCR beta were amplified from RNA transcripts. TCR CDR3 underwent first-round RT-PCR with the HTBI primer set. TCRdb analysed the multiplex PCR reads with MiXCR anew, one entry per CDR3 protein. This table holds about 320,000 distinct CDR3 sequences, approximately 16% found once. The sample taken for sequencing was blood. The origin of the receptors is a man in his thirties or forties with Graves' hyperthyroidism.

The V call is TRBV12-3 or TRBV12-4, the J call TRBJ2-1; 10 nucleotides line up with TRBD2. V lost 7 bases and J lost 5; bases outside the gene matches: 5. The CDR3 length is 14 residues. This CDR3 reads CASNIAGGHNEQFF. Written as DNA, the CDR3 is TGTGCCAGCAACATAGCGGGAGGCCACAATGAGCAGTTCTTC.

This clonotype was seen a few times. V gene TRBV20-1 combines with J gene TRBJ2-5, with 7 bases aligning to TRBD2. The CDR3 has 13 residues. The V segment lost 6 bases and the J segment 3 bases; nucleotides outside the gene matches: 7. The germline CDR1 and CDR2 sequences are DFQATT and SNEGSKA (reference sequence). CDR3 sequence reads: CSARASGKETQYF. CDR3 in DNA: TGCAGTGCACGGGCGAGCGGGAAAGAGACCCAGTACTTC.

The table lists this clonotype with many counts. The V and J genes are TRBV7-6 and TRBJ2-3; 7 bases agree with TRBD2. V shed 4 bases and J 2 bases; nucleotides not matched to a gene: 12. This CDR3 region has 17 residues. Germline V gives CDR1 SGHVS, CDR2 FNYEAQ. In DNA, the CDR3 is TGTGCCAGCAGCTCGACCCCCCTAGCGGCCAACACAGATACGCAGTATTTT. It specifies CASSSTPLAANTDTQYF.

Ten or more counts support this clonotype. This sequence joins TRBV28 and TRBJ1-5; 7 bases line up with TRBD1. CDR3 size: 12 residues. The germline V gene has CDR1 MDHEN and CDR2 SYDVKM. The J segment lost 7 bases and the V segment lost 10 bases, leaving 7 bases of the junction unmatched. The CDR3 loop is CATWTGGQPQHF. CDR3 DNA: TGTGCCACCTGGACAGGCGGGCAGCCCCAGCATTTT.

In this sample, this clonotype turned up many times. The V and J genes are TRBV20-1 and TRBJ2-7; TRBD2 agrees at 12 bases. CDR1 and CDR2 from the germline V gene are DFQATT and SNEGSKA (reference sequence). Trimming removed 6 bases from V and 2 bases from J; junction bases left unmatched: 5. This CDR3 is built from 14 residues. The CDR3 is CSAERTSGAYEQYF. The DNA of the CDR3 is TGCAGTGCGGAACGGACTAGCGGGGCCTACGAGCAGTACTTC.

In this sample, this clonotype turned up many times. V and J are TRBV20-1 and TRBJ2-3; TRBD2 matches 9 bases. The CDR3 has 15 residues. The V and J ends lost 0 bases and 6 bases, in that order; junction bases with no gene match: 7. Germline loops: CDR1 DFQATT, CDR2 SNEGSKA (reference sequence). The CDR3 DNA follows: TGCAGTGCTAGAGAAGCGGGAGGTCGTACGGATACGCAGTATTTT. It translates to CSAREAGGRTDTQYF.

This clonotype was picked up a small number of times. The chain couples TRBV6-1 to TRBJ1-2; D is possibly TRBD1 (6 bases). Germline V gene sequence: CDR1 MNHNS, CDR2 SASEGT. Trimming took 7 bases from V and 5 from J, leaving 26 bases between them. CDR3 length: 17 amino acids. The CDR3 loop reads CASTPAILRGRRYGYTF. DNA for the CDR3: TGTGCCAGCACCCCTGCGATTCTCAGGGGTAGACGATATGGCTACACCTTC.

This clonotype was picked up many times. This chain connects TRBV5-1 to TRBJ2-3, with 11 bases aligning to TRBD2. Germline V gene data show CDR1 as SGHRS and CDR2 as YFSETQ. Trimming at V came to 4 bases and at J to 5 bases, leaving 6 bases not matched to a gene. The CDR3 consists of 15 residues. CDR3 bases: TGCGCCAGCAGCGTTAGCGGGAGGGCCGTAGATACGCAGTATTTT. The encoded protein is CASSVSGRAVDTQYF.

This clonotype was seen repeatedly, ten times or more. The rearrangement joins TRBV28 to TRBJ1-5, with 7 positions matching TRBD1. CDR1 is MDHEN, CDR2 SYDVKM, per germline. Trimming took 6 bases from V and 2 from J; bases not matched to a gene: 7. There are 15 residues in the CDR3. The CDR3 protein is CASSVTGKRNQPQHF. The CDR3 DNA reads TGTGCCAGCAGCGTGACAGGGAAGCGCAATCAGCCCCAGCATTTT.

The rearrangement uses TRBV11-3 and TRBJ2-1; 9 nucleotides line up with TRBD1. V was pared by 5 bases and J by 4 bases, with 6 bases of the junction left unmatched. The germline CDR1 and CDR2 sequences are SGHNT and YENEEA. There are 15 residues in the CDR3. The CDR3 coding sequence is TGTGCCAGCAGCCATCGGACAGGGGAATACAATGAGCAGTTCTTC. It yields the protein CASSHRTGEYNEQFF.

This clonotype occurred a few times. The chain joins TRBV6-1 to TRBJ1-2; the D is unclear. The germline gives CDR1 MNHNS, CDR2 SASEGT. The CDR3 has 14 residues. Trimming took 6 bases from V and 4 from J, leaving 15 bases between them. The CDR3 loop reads CASSTGRISYGYTF. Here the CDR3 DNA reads TGTGCCAGCAGCACCGGACGAATTTCCTATGGCTACACCTTC.

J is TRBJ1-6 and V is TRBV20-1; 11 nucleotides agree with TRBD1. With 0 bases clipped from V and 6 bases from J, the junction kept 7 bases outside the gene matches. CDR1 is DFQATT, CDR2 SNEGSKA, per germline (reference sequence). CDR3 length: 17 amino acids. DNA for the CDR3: TGCAGTGCTAGAGATCCAGGACAGGGGGCGCTTAATTCACCCCTCCACTTT. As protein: CSARDPGQGALNSPLHF.

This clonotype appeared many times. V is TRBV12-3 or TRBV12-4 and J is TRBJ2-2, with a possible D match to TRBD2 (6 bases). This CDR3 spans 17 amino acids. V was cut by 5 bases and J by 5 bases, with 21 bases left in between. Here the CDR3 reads CASSPGSTSYRTGELFF. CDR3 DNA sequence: TGTGCCAGCAGTCCTGGGTCTACTAGCTACCGGACCGGGGAGCTGTTTTTT.

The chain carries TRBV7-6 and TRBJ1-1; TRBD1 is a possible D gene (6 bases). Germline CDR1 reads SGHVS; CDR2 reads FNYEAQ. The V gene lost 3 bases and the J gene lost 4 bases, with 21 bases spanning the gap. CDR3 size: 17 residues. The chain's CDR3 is CASSLGGVGAYSTEAFF. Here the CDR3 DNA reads TGTGCCAGCAGCTTGGGGGGGGTGGGGGCATATAGCACTGAAGCTTTCTTT.

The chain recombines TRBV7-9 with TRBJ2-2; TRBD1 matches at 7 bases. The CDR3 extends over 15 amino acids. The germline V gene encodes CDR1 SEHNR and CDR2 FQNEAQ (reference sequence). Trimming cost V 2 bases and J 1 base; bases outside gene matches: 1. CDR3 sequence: CASSLTGENTGELFF. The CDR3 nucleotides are TGTGCCAGCAGCTTAACAGGGGAGAACACCGGGGAGCTGTTTTTT.

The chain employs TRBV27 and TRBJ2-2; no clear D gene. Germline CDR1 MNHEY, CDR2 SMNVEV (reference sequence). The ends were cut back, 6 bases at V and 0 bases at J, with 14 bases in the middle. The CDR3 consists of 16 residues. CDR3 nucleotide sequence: TGTGCCAGCAGCAACCAGGACGGCGCGAACACCGGGGAGCTGTTTTTT. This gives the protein CASSNQDGANTGELFF.